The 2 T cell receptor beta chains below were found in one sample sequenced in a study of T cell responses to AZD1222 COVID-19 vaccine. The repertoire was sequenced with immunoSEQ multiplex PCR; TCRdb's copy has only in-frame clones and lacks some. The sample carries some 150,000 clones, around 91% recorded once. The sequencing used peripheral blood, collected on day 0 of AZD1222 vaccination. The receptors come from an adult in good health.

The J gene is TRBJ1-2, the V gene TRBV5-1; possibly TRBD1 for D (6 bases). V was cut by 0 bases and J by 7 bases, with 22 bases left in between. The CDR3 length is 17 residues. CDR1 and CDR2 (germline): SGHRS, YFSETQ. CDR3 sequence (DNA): TGCGCCAGCAGCTTGGCTCCCGGGACACCCGGCCAGTCTGGCTACACCTTC. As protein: CASSLAPGTPGQSGYTF.

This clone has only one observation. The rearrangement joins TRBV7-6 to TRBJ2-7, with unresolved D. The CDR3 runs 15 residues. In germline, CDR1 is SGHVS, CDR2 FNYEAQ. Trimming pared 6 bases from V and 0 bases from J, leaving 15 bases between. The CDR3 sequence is CASRRLDGPSYEQYF. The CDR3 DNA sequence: TGTGCCAGCAGACGTCTCGACGGACCCTCCTACGAGCAGTACTTC.